The TCR beta chain described here comes from a study of T cells in Graves' hyperthyroidism and ophthalmopathy. A single count supports this clonotype. Trimming took 5 bases from V and 8 from J; bases not matched to a gene: 10. Germline-derived CDR1 and CDR2 are SGHTA and FQGNSA. This CDR3 is 15 amino acids long. RNA transcripts gave rise to amplified TCR beta CDR3 regions. HTBI primers drove first-round RT-PCR of the TCR CDR3. TCRdb reprocessed the multiplex PCR reads via MiXCR and lists one record per CDR3 protein. The repertoire has some 600,000 distinct CDR3 sequences, about 45% of them found once; the top ten carry approximately 8.2%. The study excluded patients with uncontrolled infection, other autoimmune disease, pregnancy or lactation.

The V call is TRBV7-2, the J call TRBJ1-4; 8 bases align to TRBD1. The sample was peripheral blood or thyroid tissue (not recorded which). The clonotype comes from a woman between 18 and 29 years old with Graves' hyperthyroidism. CDR3 sequence reads: CASSPSTGDREKLFF. The CDR3 DNA reads as TGTGCCAGCAGCCCTTCGACAGGGGACCGAGAAAAACTGTTTTTT.